Listed below are T cell receptor beta chains from one sample, sequenced in a study of blood T cell repertoires in COVID-19. This table comes from immunoSEQ multiplex PCR, and its TCRdb copy is limited to in-frame clones, with some not included. In the table there are about 140,000 clones, about four fifths of which are singletons. Source material: peripheral blood. All receptors derive from a man aged 70-80 years who had recovered from COVID-19. Each CDR3 is given with its conserved first and last residue. A D gene is named only where the DNA matches it firmly. Expanded clones get a size class; other rows say once, few or many, or leave the size out.

CDR3,V,J,D,size
CASSIGGAGGRNGYTF,TRBV19,TRBJ1-2,TRBD1,.
CASSQGTGVLYEQYF,TRBV4-3,TRBJ2-7,TRBD1,.
CASSQERSSGIYEQYF,TRBV4-1,TRBJ2-7,TRBD2,once
CASGPRYRGLLGTDTQYF,TRBV12-5,TRBJ2-3,TRBD1,.
CASSLGSPGLSYEQYF,TRBV7-8,TRBJ2-7,.,few
CASSSGGIQYF,TRBV5-4,TRBJ2-4,TRBD2,.
CASSGTWGRGNTGELFF,TRBV19,TRBJ2-2,TRBD2,.
CASSLAGQGDQETQYF,TRBV5-4,TRBJ2-5,TRBD1,.
CAVRQVNYGYTF,TRBV2,TRBJ1-2,.,.
CASSLSAAALYGYTF,TRBV7-2,TRBJ1-2,.,.
CASSTRTSGSNEQFF,TRBV5-5,TRBJ2-1,TRBD2,.
CSASASGSYEQYF,TRBV20-1,TRBJ2-7,TRBD2,.
CASSQVPFNEQFF,TRBV3-1/TRBV3-2,TRBJ2-1,.,.
CASSLDRGSGNTIYF,TRBV5-1,TRBJ1-3,.,.
CASSIDTGFYQPQHF,TRBV19,TRBJ1-5,.,.
CAWGAGGYTGELFF,TRBV30,TRBJ2-2,TRBD2,.
CASSPKSGEAFF,TRBV5-1,TRBJ1-1,.,.
CASSGGLNTEAFF,TRBV13,TRBJ1-1,.,.
CASSDGGVANVLTF,TRBV6-1,TRBJ2-6,TRBD2,.
CASSQDRSVWETQYF,TRBV4-1,TRBJ2-5,.,.
CASSFPPGNTGELFF,TRBV5-1,TRBJ2-2,.,.
CASGLGTDTDTQYF,TRBV12-5,TRBJ2-3,.,.
CAWSVGLGREDEQFF,TRBV30,TRBJ2-1,TRBD2,.
CAWSYPRDRMNNEQFF,TRBV30,TRBJ2-1,TRBD1,.
CASSLDPAGMNTEAFF,TRBV5-5,TRBJ1-1,.,.
CAISQGLAGQQYF,TRBV10-3,TRBJ2-7,.,.
CASRDRGLRTYNEQFF,TRBV2,TRBJ2-1,TRBD1,.
CASSIMGQSNQPQHF,TRBV19,TRBJ1-5,.,.
CASSQGQWGEGYGYTF,TRBV4-2,TRBJ1-2,.,.
CAISLPGQGAYGELFF,TRBV10-3,TRBJ2-2,TRBD1,.
CASRGAIEQYF,TRBV2,TRBJ2-7,.,.
CASNLGRVKLGETQYF,TRBV2,TRBJ2-5,TRBD2,.
CAWMGDLSYEQYF,TRBV30,TRBJ2-7,.,medium-sized
CASSLGAETQYF,TRBV7-8,TRBJ2-5,.,once
CSVPQGRGYGYTF,TRBV29-1,TRBJ1-2,.,.
CASTRWGGYGYTF,TRBV2,TRBJ1-2,.,.
CASSDLVDRGEQYF,TRBV2,TRBJ2-7,TRBD1,.
CASSVDEGSYNEQFF,TRBV2,TRBJ2-1,.,.
CASSPGTRLGSYEQYF,TRBV7-9,TRBJ2-7,TRBD2,once
CASSSHRTSLFINEQFF,TRBV19,TRBJ2-1,TRBD2,.
CASSLSGFDTGELFF,TRBV14,TRBJ2-2,.,.
CASSLADRDTQYF,TRBV5-5,TRBJ2-3,.,once
CASSQGAYQPQHF,TRBV27,TRBJ1-5,TRBD1,few
CASSQHISGTNPEQYF,TRBV4-2,TRBJ2-7,TRBD2,.
CASSFWGREGGYTF,TRBV27,TRBJ1-2,.,.
CASRQGTGELFF,TRBV14,TRBJ2-2,.,.